This TCR beta chain was observed in a study of read filtering for tumor transcriptome and immune sequencing. Study-wide context: The cohort had some 16 men and approximately 13 women aged roughly 45 to 90, mean about 66 years. Study conclusions and caveats: Even smaller IR-seq throughput identified most shared clonotypes.

J lost 10 bases, V lost 6 bases, and 9 bases had no gene match. Per germline, CDR1 DFQATT and CDR2 SNEGSKA (reference sequence). The length of the CDR3 is 12 residues. Every patient had bone marrow sampled while the disease was active. This library used 300 to 500 ng RNA and molecular barcoded adaptors spanning alpha/delta and beta/gamma chains. MiXCR was run by TCRdb on the reads, yielding one entry per CDR3 protein. The profile shows 42,000 or so distinct CDR3 sequences, over 10% of them singletons. This clonotype was counted at least ten times. Its antigen is not known. The chain combines TRBV20-1 with TRBJ2-1, with TRBD1 identical over 7 bases. The TCR was taken from a donor older than 35 with multiple myeloma. The sample was a population of CD138-negative cells sorted from bone marrow. For the CDR3, the DNA is TGCAGTGCCGGACCCTTAGGGGGCGAGCAGTTCTTC. It translates to CSAGPLGGEQFF.